This TCR beta chain was retrieved from a study of neoadjuvant anti-PD-1 for oral cavity cancer. The overall study: Before surgery, most patients got three to four biweekly 3 mg/kg nivolumab doses.

These oral cavity squamous cell carcinomas were HPV-negative and locally advanced. CDR1 GTSNPN and CDR2 SVGIG come from the germline V gene (reference sequence). The CDR3 covers 14 residues. V was pared by 5 bases and J by 2 bases, with 16 bases between. PBMC libraries mostly used about 500 ng of input genomic DNA, with six replicates per sample. The table came from immunoSEQ multiplex PCR; TCRdb's copy has only in-frame clones and leaves some out. The sample includes more than 12,000 clones, 65% to 80% of them seen just once. The sequence was collected from a person between 35 and 79 years old with oral cavity squamous cell carcinoma. Sequenced material: PBMCs, taken before nivolumab (anti-PD-1) treatment. This rearrangement joins TRBV30 to TRBJ2-7; possibly TRBD2 for D (6 bases). CDR3 nucleotide sequence: TGTGCCTGGGGCAGGCGAGGGAGGACCTACGAGCAGTACTTC. Encoded protein: CAWGRRGRTYEQYF.